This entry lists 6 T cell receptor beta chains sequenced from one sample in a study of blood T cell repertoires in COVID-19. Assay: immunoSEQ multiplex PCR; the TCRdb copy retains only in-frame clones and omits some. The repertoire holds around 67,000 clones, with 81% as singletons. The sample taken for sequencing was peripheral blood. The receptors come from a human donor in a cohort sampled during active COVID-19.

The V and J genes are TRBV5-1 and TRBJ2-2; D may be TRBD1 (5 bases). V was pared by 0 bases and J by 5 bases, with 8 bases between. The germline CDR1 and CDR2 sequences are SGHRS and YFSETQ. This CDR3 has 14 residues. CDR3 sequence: CASSLVQGTGELFF. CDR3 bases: TGCGCCAGCAGCTTGGTTCAGGGAACCGGGGAGCTGTTTTTT.

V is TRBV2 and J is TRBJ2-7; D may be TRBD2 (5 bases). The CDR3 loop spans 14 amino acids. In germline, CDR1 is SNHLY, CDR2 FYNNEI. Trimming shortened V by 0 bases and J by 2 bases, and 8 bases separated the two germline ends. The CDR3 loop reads CASSEAGRAYEQYF. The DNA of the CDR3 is TGTGCCAGCAGTGAAGCAGGGCGGGCCTACGAGCAGTACTTC.

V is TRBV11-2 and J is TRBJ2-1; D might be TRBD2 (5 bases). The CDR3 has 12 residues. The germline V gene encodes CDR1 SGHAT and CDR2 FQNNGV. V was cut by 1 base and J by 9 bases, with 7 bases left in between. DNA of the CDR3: TGTGCCAGCAGCTTAGGGAGGCCTGAGCAGTTCTTC. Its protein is CASSLGRPEQFF.

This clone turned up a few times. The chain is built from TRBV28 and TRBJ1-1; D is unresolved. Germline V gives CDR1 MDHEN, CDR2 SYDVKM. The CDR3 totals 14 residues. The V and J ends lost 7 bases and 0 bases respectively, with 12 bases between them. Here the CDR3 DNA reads TGTGCCAGCAACGTGAGGTGGATGAACACTGAAGCTTTCTTT. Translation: CASNVRWMNTEAFF.

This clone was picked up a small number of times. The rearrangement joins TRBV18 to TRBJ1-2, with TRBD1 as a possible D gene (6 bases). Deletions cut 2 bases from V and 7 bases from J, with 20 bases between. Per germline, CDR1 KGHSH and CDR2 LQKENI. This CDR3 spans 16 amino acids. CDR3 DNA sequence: TGTGCCAGCTCACCAGACAGACAGGCCCGAGGGGGTGGCTACACCTTC. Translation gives CASSPDRQARGGGYTF.

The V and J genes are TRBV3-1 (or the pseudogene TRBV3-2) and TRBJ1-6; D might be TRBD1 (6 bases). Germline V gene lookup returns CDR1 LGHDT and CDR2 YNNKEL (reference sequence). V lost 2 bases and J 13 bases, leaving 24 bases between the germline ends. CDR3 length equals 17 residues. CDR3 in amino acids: CASSQPPTGPSIGPLHF. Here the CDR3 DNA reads TGTGCCAGCAGCCAACCGCCGACAGGCCCATCGATCGGCCCCCTCCACTTT.